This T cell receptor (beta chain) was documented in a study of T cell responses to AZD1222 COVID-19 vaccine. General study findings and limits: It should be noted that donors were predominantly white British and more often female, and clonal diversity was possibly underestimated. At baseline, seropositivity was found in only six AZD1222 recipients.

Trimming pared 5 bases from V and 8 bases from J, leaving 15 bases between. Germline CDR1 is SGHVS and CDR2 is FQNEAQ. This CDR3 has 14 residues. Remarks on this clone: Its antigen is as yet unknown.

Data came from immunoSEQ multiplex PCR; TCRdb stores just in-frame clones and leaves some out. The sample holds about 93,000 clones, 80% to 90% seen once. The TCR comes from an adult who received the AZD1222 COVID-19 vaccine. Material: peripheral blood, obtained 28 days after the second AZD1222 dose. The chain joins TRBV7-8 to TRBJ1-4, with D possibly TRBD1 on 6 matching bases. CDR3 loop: CASSRGGLSEKLFF. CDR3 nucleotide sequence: TGTGCCAGCAGCCGAGGGGGGTTGAGCGAAAAACTGTTTTTT.